This T cell receptor (beta chain) appears in the sequencing data of a study of beta chain features in type 1 diabetes. Study summary: All samples combined gave around 98,000,000 sorted cells for examination. General study findings and limits: Significant though moderate, a shortening of TCRB CDR3s appeared in all four CD4+ subsets of Type 1 diabetes patients. The VDJ junctions of type 1 diabetes patients carried fewer insertions and more deletions.

The germline V gene has CDR1 SNHLY and CDR2 FYNNEI. J gave up 5 bases and V 7 bases, and 7 bases lay outside the gene matches. The CDR3 runs 14 residues. Isolation of CD4+ naive, central memory, regulatory and stem cell-like memory cells was achieved by sorting via CD45RO/CCR7/CD25/CD127/CD95/CD27. Each of the sorted populations had a purity greater than 95%. Many counts were recorded for this clone. Its antigen is undetermined. What was sequenced were expressed TCRB transcripts, since all of the isolated RNA had been reverse transcribed. Profiling relied on immunoSEQ multiplex PCR, and the TCRdb table lists in-frame clones only, not all of them. The table has some 350,000 clones, 9.6% seen once.

This chain links TRBV2 with TRBJ2-1, with TRBD1 identical over 8 bases. This TCR was sampled from a man aged 25 to 40 with type 1 diabetes. Sequencing was performed on central memory CD4+ T cells from blood. CDR3 nucleotides: TGTGCCAGCAACGGACAGGGCGGAGACAATGAGCAGTTCTTC. Protein: CASNGQGGDNEQFF.